One sample yielded the 21 T cell receptor beta chains listed below, sequenced in a study of T cells after somatic rescue of genetic block. Assay: immunoSEQ multiplex PCR; the TCRdb copy retains only in-frame clones and omits some. The sample gives just over 14,000 clones, more than 65% of which show up once; approximately 15% is in the top ten. Sequences were obtained from peripheral blood mononuclear cells (PBMCs). These receptors were taken from a boy younger than 18.

This clone was found a few times. The J gene is TRBJ2-1, the V gene TRBV10-3; the D call may be TRBD1 or TRBD2 (5 bases each). Germline CDR1 and CDR2: ENHRY and SYGVKD. This CDR3 has 13 residues. Trimming removed 3 bases at V and 9 bases at J, with 12 bases between. The CDR3 region has the DNA TGTGCCATCAGTGACGGGGCTAGTGGTGAGCAGTTCTTC. Amino acid sequence: CAISDGASGEQFF.

The gene calls are TRBV27 and TRBJ2-7; TRBD1 matches 9 bases. Germline CDR1 is MNHEY and CDR2 is SMNVEV (reference sequence). The CDR3 is 14 amino acids. V was pared by 4 bases and J by 2 bases, with 3 bases of the junction left unmatched. Here the CDR3 reads CASSYGTGTYEQYF. The CDR3 DNA is TGTGCCAGCAGTTATGGGACAGGGACCTACGAGCAGTACTTC.

The rearrangement joins TRBV15 to TRBJ2-7; possibly TRBD2 for D (5 bases). Germline V gives CDR1 LNHNV, CDR2 YYDKDF (reference sequence). The CDR3 extends over 15 amino acids. The V end was cut by 5 bases, the J end by 2 bases, with 16 bases between. The CDR3, as DNA: TGTGCCACCAGCCCCCGTTCGAGGGCCCCCTACGAGCAGTACTTC. Protein: CATSPRSRAPYEQYF.

This clone was detected only a few times. The chain recombines TRBV28 with TRBJ2-3; 7 bases are shared with TRBD1. After removal of 5 bases from V and 8 bases from J, the junction contained 10 bases not matched to a gene. The germline V gene encodes CDR1 MDHEN and CDR2 SYDVKM. CDR3 size: 14 residues. CDR3 sequence: CASSNGQVKPTQYF. CDR3 in DNA: TGTGCCAGCAGTAATGGACAGGTCAAACCTACGCAGTATTTT. The entire variable domain, with the rest obtained from reference TRBV28 and TRBJ2-3, is as follows: DVKVTQSSRYLVKRTGEKVFLECVQDMDHENMFWYRQDPGLGLRLIYFSYDVKMKEKGDIPEGYSVSREKKERFSLILESASTNQTSMYLCASSNGQVKPTQYFGPGTRLTVL.

The table lists this clone with many counts. The chain couples TRBV6-5 to TRBJ1-1; 8 nucleotides line up with TRBD1. Per the germline V gene, CDR1 is MNHEY and CDR2 is SVGAGI. Losses at the gene ends were 2 bases for V and 2 bases for J; bases not matched to a gene: 7. The CDR3 loop spans 16 amino acids. CDR3 protein: CASSYSRQGRNTEAFF. CDR3 DNA sequence: TGTGCCAGCAGTTACAGTCGACAGGGGAGAAACACTGAAGCTTTCTTT.

This chain links TRBV7-9 with TRBJ1-4; D remains ambiguous. V lost 1 base, J lost 8 bases, and 5 bases lay in between. Germline assignment: CDR1 SEHNR and CDR2 FQNEAQ (reference sequence). This CDR3 contains 12 residues. CDR3: CASSLETEKLFF. The CDR3, as DNA: TGTGCCAGCAGCTTAGAAACCGAAAAACTGTTTTTT. The entire variable domain, with the rest obtained from reference TRBV7-9 and TRBJ1-4, is as follows: DTGVSQNPRHKITKRGQNVTFRCDPISEHNRLYWYRQTLGQGPEFLTYFQNEAQLEKSRLLSDRFSAERPKGSFSTLEIQRTEQGDSAMYLCASSLETEKLFFGSGTQLSVL.

This clone was counted a few times. The V call is TRBV7-8, the J call TRBJ2-4; D gene uncertain. The CDR3 totals 15 residues. Germline lookup yields CDR1 SGHVS and CDR2 FQNEAQ. V was clipped by 4 bases and J by 2 bases, with 12 bases between them. This CDR3 reads CASSSYSRSKNIQYF. CDR3 nucleotide sequence: TGTGCCAGCAGCTCATACAGTCGTTCCAAAAACATTCAGTACTTC.

This clone occurred once. This sequence joins TRBV7-2 and TRBJ2-3, with a weak D call TRBD1 (7 bases). V lost 1 base, J lost 3 bases, and 11 bases lay in between. This CDR3 comprises 15 residues. Looked up from germline, CDR1 is SGHTA and CDR2 is FQGNSA. Here the CDR3 reads CASSLVQGRTDTQYF. CDR3 nucleotide sequence: TGTGCCAGCAGCTTAGTACAGGGGAGGACAGATACGCAGTATTTT.

For this clone: The same CDR3 can be traced to other DNA sequences in this sample. J is TRBJ2-2 and V is TRBV5-1; 10 bases map to TRBD2. V lost 3 bases and J lost 5; bases outside the gene matches: 10. Looked up from germline, CDR1 is SGHRS and CDR2 is YFSETQ. The CDR3 totals 17 residues. Here the CDR3 DNA reads TGCGCCAGCAGCTATAGCGGGGGGACCTGGGGGACCGGGGAGCTGTTTTTT. Translating gives CASSYSGGTWGTGELFF.

V usage is TRBV27 and J usage is TRBJ2-7; 10 bases match TRBD2. From germline, CDR1 is MNHEY and CDR2 SMNVEV (reference sequence). The CDR3 is made up of 17 amino acids. V lost 0 bases, J lost 4 bases, and 9 bases stayed unmatched. The CDR3 spells CASSLSGGLAGAYEQYF. DNA for the CDR3: TGTGCCAGCAGTTTATCGGGAGGGCTAGCGGGGGCGTACGAGCAGTACTTC.

The V gene is TRBV30, the J gene TRBJ2-2, with 8 bases fitting TRBD2. The CDR3 totals 18 residues. V lost 2 bases to trimming and J lost 6 bases; unmatched junction nucleotides: 17. Germline-derived CDR1 and CDR2 are GTSNPN and SVGIG (reference sequence). This chain's CDR3 is CAWSKGSWAGGYSGELFF. The CDR3 bases are TGTGCCTGGAGTAAGGGGTCTTGGGCGGGAGGTTATTCCGGGGAGCTGTTTTTT.

V usage is TRBV30 and J usage is TRBJ2-4; the D is unclear. The CDR3 is made up of 13 amino acids. CDR1 and CDR2 from the germline V gene are GTSNPN and SVGIG (reference sequence). V gave up 5 bases and J gave up 1 base, with 9 bases separating them. CDR3 sequence: CAWGNLAKNIQYF. The CDR3 bases are TGTGCCTGGGGGAATCTCGCCAAAAACATTCAGTACTTC.

The V call is TRBV11-2, the J call TRBJ1-1; D unresolved. The germline V gene has CDR1 SGHAT and CDR2 FQNNGV. This CDR3 is 13 amino acids long. Trimming left V 3 bases short and J 2 bases short, with 7 bases between. CDR3 residues: CASSLKVNTEAFF. CDR3 nucleotides: TGTGCCAGCAGCTTGAAGGTTAACACTGAAGCTTTCTTT.

This chain connects TRBV4-1 to TRBJ2-7; tentatively, D is TRBD2 (5 bases). CDR3 length: 15 residues. The V gene lost 4 bases and the J gene lost 3 bases, with 16 bases spanning the gap. Germline CDR1 reads MGHRA; CDR2 reads YSYEKL. CDR3 nucleotides: TGCGCCAGCAGCCCCTCCTCGGGATCAATCTACGAGCAGTACTTC. This translates into CASSPSSGSIYEQYF.

In this sample, this clone turned up a few times. The rearrangement joins TRBV5-1 to TRBJ2-3, with D possibly matching TRBD1 (5 bases). The CDR3 extends over 14 amino acids. CDR1 SGHRS and CDR2 YFSETQ come from the germline V gene. V lost 1 base and J lost 4, with 10 bases in between. In nucleotides, the CDR3 is TGCGCCAGCAGCTTGAATGCAGGGCCAGATACGCAGTATTTT. It codes for CASSLNAGPDTQYF.

On this clone itself: A junction boundary mismatches the germline segment, possibly from a read error. The chain couples TRBV6-5 to TRBJ1-4; D possibly corresponds to TRBD1 (6 bases). The germline gives CDR1 MNHEY, CDR2 SVGAGI. The CDR3 consists of 16 residues. CDR3 loop: CAGSSSRQATNEKLFF. CDR3 in DNA: TGTGCCGGCAGTTCCTCCAGACAGGCGACTAATGAAAAACTGTTTTTT.

The chain combines TRBV7-9 with TRBJ2-5, with 8 bases aligning to TRBD2. CDR1 is SEHNR and CDR2 is FQNEAQ in the germline V gene (reference sequence). J gave up 0 bases and V 4 bases, and 10 bases lay outside the gene matches. The CDR3 extends over 17 amino acids. The DNA of the CDR3 is TGTGCCAGCAGCTCCCAAGTCACTAGCGGTTACCAAGAGACCCAGTACTTC. Translation gives CASSSQVTSGYQETQYF.

This clone was counted between two and nine times. The V and J genes are TRBV5-8 and TRBJ1-5, with TRBD1 matching 7 bases. The CDR3 extends over 15 amino acids. V lost 0 bases, J lost 3 bases, and 3 bases stayed unmatched. Germline values: CDR1 SGHTS, CDR2 YDEGEE. The CDR3 loop is CASSLDRGDNQPQHF. The CDR3 bases are TGTGCCAGCAGCTTGGACAGGGGAGACAATCAGCCCCAGCATTTT.

This clone was seen only a few times. The chain employs TRBV5-1 and TRBJ2-7; TRBD1 is a possible D gene (6 bases). Trimming left V 3 bases short and J 3 bases short, with 10 bases between. CDR1 is SGHRS and CDR2 is YFSETQ in the germline V gene. The CDR3 extends over 13 amino acids. In DNA form, the CDR3 reads TGCGCCAGCAGCTGGACAGTCTTCTACGAGCAGTACTTC. It encodes CASSWTVFYEQYF.

The sample holds a few counts of this clone. The chain has TRBV9 and TRBJ2-5, with TRBD2 as a possible D gene (6 bases). This CDR3 is built from 14 residues. Germline values: CDR1 SGDLS, CDR2 YYNGEE. Trimming shortened V by 4 bases and J by 2 bases, and 12 bases separated the two germline ends. This chain's CDR3 is CASSPGLFQETQYF. The CDR3 DNA reads TGTGCCAGCAGCCCGGGACTGTTTCAAGAGACCCAGTACTTC.

The chain carries TRBV2 and TRBJ2-7; D remains ambiguous. Trimming shortened V by 9 bases and J by 7 bases, and 19 bases separated the two germline ends. Per the germline V gene, CDR1 is SNHLY and CDR2 is FYNNEI. The CDR3 loop spans 13 amino acids. The CDR3 region is CASVRALRWEQYF. The CDR3 DNA is TGTGCCAGTGTTCGGGCTCTAAGGTGGGAGCAGTACTTC.